This T cell receptor (beta chain) came from a study of blood T cells in healthy people across ages. Overall study results and limits: While age rose, TCR beta diversity per million T cells dropped in a roughly linear way.

A second PCR of roughly 7 to 11 cycles used a sample-barcoded 5' primer and a J-beta primer mix. Tagging of each cDNA molecule was performed by a template-switch adaptor with 12 random nucleotides. Every individual sample yielded 3 million or more paired-end reads (each containing CDR3). TCRdb processed the 5' RACE reads anew with MiXCR; each CDR3 protein has one entry. The sample carries about 1.4 million distinct CDR3 sequences, almost 60% recorded once. Note on this clonotype: Its antigen is unidentified.

This CDR3 spans 13 amino acids. V dropped 2 bases and J dropped 0 bases, with 4 bases sitting between them. The V gene's germline CDR1 is MGHRA and CDR2 YSYEKL. Source material: blood. The receptor comes from a man younger than 35 in good health. The chain employs TRBV4-1 and TRBJ1-2; no clear D. The CDR3, as DNA: TGCGCCAGCAGCCAAATCACTAACTATGGCTACACCTTC. Translated, it gives CASSQITNYGYTF.